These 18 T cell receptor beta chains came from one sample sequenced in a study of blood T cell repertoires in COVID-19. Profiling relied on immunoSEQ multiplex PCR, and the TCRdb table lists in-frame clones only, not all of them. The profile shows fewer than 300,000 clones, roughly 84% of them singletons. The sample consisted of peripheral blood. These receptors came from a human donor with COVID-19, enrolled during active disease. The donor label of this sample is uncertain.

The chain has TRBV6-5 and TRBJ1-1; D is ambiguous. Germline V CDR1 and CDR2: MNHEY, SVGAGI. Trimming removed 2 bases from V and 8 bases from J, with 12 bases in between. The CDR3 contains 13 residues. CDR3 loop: CASSYRGSQEAFF. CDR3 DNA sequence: TGTGCCAGCAGTTACAGAGGGAGCCAAGAAGCTTTCTTT.

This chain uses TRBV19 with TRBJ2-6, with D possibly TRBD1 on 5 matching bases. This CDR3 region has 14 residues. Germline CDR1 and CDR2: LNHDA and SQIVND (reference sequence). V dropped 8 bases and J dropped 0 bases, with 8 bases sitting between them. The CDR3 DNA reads TGTGCCAGTGGCAGGGCCTCTGGGGCCAACGTCCTGACTTTC. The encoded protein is CASGRASGANVLTF.

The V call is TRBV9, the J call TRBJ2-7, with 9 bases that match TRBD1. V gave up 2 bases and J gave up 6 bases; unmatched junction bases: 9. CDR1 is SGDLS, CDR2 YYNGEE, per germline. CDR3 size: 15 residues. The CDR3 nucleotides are TGTGCCAGCAGCGTTCTTCCGGGACAGGGCGGCGAGCAGTACTTC. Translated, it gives CASSVLPGQGGEQYF.

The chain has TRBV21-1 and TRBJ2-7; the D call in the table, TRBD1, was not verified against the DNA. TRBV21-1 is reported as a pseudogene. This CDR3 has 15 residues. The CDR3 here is CASSRTGSVLYEQYF. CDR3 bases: TGTGCCAGCAGCAGAACAGGCTCCGTCCTCTACGAGCAGTACTTC.

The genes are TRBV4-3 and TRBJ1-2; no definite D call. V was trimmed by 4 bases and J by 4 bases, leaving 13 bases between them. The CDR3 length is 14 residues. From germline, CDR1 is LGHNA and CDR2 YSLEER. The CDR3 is CASSPYPGGYGYTF. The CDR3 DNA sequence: TGCGCCAGCAGCCCTTACCCCGGAGGCTATGGCTACACCTTC.

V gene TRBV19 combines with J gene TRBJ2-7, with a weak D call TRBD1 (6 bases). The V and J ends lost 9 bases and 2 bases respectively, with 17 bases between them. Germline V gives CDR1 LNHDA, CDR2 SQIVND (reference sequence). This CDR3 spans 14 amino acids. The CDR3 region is CASTNRDPPYEQYF. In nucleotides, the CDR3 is TGTGCCAGCACCAACAGGGACCCACCCTACGAGCAGTACTTC.

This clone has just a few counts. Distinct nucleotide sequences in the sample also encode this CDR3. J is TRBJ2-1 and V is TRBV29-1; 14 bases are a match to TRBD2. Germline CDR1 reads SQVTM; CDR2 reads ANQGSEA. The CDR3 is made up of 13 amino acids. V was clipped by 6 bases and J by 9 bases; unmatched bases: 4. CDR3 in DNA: TGCAGCGTAGGGACTAGCGGGAGCAGTGAGCAGTTCTTC. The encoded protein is CSVGTSGSSEQFF.

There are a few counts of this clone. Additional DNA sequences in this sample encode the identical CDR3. CDR3 sequence: CASSATGVNYGYTF. DNA for the CDR3: TGTGCCAGTAGTGCGACAGGGGTTAACTATGGCTACACCTTC. V is TRBV19 and J is TRBJ1-2; 8 nucleotides match TRBD1. The length of the CDR3 is 14 residues. V gave up 5 bases and J gave up 1 base; unmatched junction bases: 3. Germline V gene lookup returns CDR1 LNHDA and CDR2 SQIVND (reference sequence).

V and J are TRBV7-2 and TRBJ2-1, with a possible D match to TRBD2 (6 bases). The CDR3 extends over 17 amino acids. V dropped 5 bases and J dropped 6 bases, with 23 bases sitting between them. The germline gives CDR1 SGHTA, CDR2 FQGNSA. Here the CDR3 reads CASSLNRWLGGVNEQFF. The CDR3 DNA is TGTGCCAGCAGCCTGAATAGGTGGCTAGGAGGGGTCAATGAGCAGTTCTTC.

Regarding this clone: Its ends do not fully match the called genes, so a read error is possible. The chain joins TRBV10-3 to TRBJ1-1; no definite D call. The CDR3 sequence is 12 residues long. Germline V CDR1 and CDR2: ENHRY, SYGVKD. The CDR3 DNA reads TGTGCCATCAGTGAGCCGAACTCTGAAGCTTTCTTT. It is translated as CAISEPNSEAFF.

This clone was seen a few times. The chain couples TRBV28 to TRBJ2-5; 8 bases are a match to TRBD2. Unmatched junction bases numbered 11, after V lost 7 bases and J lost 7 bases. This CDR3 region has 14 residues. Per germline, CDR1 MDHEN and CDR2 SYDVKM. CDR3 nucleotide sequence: TGTGCCAGCACCCCGGGGGGGACCAGGGCGACCCAGTACTTC. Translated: CASTPGGTRATQYF.

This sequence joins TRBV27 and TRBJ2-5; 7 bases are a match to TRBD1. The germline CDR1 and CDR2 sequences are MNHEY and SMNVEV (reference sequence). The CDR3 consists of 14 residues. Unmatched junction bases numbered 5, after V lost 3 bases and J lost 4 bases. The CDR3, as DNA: TGTGCCAGCAGTTTGTTGGCAGGGGGAGAGACCCAGTACTTC. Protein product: CASSLLAGGETQYF.

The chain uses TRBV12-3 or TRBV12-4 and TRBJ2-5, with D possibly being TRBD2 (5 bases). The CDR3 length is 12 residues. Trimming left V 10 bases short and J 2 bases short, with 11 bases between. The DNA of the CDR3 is TGTGCCATTCGCCGAGGGCAAGAGACCCAGTACTTC. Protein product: CAIRRGQETQYF.

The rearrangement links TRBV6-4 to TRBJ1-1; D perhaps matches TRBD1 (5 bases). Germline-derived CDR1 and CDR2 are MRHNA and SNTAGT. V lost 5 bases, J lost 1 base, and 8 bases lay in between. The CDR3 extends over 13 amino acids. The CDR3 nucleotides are TGTGCCAGCAGTTATCAGGGGAACACTGAAGCTTTCTTT. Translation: CASSYQGNTEAFF.

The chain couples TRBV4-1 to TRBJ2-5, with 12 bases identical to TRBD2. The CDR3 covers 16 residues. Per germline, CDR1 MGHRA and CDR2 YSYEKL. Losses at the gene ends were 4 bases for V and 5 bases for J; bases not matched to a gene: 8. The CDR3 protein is CASSLGLAGIMETQYF. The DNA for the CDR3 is TGCGCCAGCAGCCTGGGACTAGCGGGTATAATGGAGACCCAGTACTTC.

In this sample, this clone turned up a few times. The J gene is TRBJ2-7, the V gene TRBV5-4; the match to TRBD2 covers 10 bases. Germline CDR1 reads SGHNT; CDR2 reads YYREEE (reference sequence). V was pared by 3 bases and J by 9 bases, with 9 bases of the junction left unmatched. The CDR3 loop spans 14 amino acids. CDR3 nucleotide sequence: TGTGCCAGCAGCTCGGCTAGCGGGAGCCCGACGCAGTACTTC. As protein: CASSSASGSPTQYF.

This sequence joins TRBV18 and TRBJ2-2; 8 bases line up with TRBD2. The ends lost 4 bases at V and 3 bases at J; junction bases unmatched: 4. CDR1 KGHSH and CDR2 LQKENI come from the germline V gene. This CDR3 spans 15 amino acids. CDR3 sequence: CASSQKREHTGELFF. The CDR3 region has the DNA TGTGCCAGCTCACAAAAGCGGGAGCACACCGGGGAGCTGTTTTTT.

The CDR3 loop is CASSYSSGLAGGFDEQFF. CDR3 DNA: TGTGCCAGTAGTTACAGCTCGGGACTAGCGGGAGGATTCGATGAGCAGTTCTTC. The J gene is TRBJ2-1, the V gene TRBV19; TRBD2 matches at 15 bases. Germline assignment: CDR1 LNHDA and CDR2 SQIVND (reference sequence). The CDR3 has 18 residues. V was clipped by 5 bases and J by 8 bases; unmatched bases: 13.